This TCR beta chain was captured by sequencing in a study of cytomegalovirus exposure and HLA in healthy donors (dated by TCRdb to the late 2010s). In the study overall: An earlier analysis of under 600 of the donors reported about 290 Gb of sequence data and roughly 110 million unique TCR beta sequences from about 200 million T cells. Around 320 gigabases of sequencing data and tens of millions of unique TCR sequences were included in an early release covering about 700 HLA-typed donors. The genetic ancestry cluster associated with self-reported Caucasian donors included 80% to 90% of the roughly 400 genotyped donors. The study aimed to test whether cataloging public T cell receptors could reveal signatures of past pathogen exposure. Using immunosequencing, the study profiled T cell repertoires from around 670 subjects and related those repertoires to cytomegalovirus serostatus. Besides the first cohort of 666 subjects, a separate validation cohort made up of some 110 different subjects was used. To predict cytomegalovirus infection status, the study brought together high-throughput TCR immunosequencing, statistical association of individual TCRs with disease status, and machine learning. A later analysis re-examined previously published TCR beta repertoires from over 500 donors and added high-resolution HLA genotyping to investigate patterns of TCR occurrence. The later analysis used no new phenotypic data to find candidate immune exposures, relying instead on TCR beta sequences and their occurrence across donors. To decide whether each TCR beta V gene segment behaved as functional or pseudogenic, an earlier analysis of approximately 590 of the donors relied on high-throughput TCR beta sequencing. Alongside the repertoire data, information on donor age, sex, ethnicity and CMV serostatus was compiled. Genome-wide SNP genotypes for about 55% of the 666 donors were used in a later genetic analysis, which treated that subset as a discovery cohort. All discovery cohort repertoires had been generated on a single sequencing platform. HLA typing covered class I and class II loci at four-digit resolution. Typing coverage differed by locus: A, B, C, DRB1 and DQB1 were typed in roughly 620-640 donors, DQA1 in 522, DPA1 in some 610, and DPB1 in 450 to 480. A few DR-DQ haplotypes were treated as single units for association and clustering because of strong linkage in the cohort. Among a few hundred genotyped donors of the cohort, an average of about 240,000 unique TCR beta nucleotide sequences were sequenced per donor, roughly 20% of them non-productive.

Spanning cysteine to phenylalanine, the CDR3 consists of 14 amino acids. The CDR3 DNA has 42 bases and is translated from base 1. Library preparation was by the immunoSEQ multiplex PCR assay. For the multiplex PCR, a mixture combining 60 forward primers for TCR Vbeta segments and 13 reverse primers for TCR Jbeta segments was used. A multiplex PCR assay on genomic DNA amplified the CDR3 region of rearranged TCR beta genes. The amplified TCR beta libraries were sequenced on the Illumina HiSeq System as 87-base-pair reads. The paper's data handling went like this. A later analysis tallied 70 million to 100 million unique TCR beta chains across the 700 or so repertoires, and around 9.9 million of those chains were shared by two or more donors. To remove PCR and sequencing errors, raw reads were error-corrected and collapsed into unique sequences using a nearest-neighbor algorithm that merged closely related sequences. CDR3 sequences were aligned to IMGT reference sequences to assign V, D and J gene segments. For a sequence to be retained, a match of at least six nucleotides was required to both a V gene segment and a J gene segment. Rearrangements were called productive when the CDR3 lacked stop codons and stayed in frame with V and J; all others were non-productive. Following IMGT convention, CDR3 was defined as the stretch from the second conserved V-encoded cysteine up to the conserved J-encoded phenylalanine. The earlier analysis of about 500 of the donors excluded sequences that lacked an unambiguous match to a single V gene segment. In an earlier analysis of roughly 500 of the donors, V segments were called functional above 56.7% productive rearrangements and were called segregating when the between-donor standard deviation exceeded 5%. A statistical classification framework was built to diagnose cytomegalovirus status from the catalog of TCR beta chain sequences. V and J gene assignment, in a later analysis, came from comparing TCR nucleotide sequences with IMGT/GENE-DB human TR gene sequences. A later analysis assigned CDR3 sequences and most-parsimonious VDJ recombination scenarios with the TCRdist pipeline. A later analysis defined each TCR beta chain by its CDR3 amino acid sequence plus V-gene family, and excluded reads lacking a unique V-gene family. As a way to deal with suspected cross-contamination and a sequencing artifact, a later analysis dropped over 550 nucleotide sequences that were highly shared and had low generation probability. In a later analysis, a clonal expansion index was calculated for each public chain from normalized within-repertoire ranks of inferred template counts. In a later analysis, generation probabilities were computed using a VDJ recombination model fitted to out-of-frame rearrangements, and the results were checked against IGoR. Hypergeometric tests were used in a later analysis to score TCR-TCR, TCR-HLA and TCR-CMV co-occurrence, with a repertoire-size bias correction applied to the TCR pairs. False discovery rates were estimated in a later analysis by permuting HLA or CMV assignments 20 times. A later analysis grouped co-occurring TCRs with DBSCAN, adding TCRdist sequence similarity when clustering within HLA-allele-positive subsets. Repertoires with fewer than 30,000 or more than 120,000 public chains were left out of co-occurrence clustering, as were four to six repertoires with anomalous nucleotide sharing. Held by TCRdb, this immuneACCESS table contains in-frame sequences only and omits some clones. Under half of the omission traces to an unresolved V gene where checked; the cause of the rest is unknown. That table furnishes V, J and clone size, whereas the DNA furnished D and trimming. Across this sample there are roughly 150,000 clones, with 70% to 90% seen only once. The ten top clones hold about 2.4% of the sample.

The cohort was made up of 500 to 800 healthy bone marrow donors. Cohort members were all nominally healthy when sampled, although unrecorded immune exposures were likely present. The donor was CMV seronegative and was included in the group of approximately 350 seronegative cohort members. A peripheral blood sample was provided by each donor, and peripheral blood mononuclear cells were used for TCR beta sequencing. Genomic DNA extraction from the blood cell samples was performed with the Qiagen DNeasy Blood Extraction Kit. Paper-wide results and their limitations: Linkage disequilibrium might explain the correlated functional status among segregating V segments, but an unknown experimental factor could not be ruled out. Broadly in line with IMGT annotations, most TCR beta V segments showed up in productive rearrangements about 87% or about 30% of the time in an earlier analysis of several hundred of the donors. Sequencing depth was assumed to be roughly uniform across donors in the presence/absence analyses, though that assumption may not hold. Immune exposure information for the cohort was limited to CMV serostatus. In a later analysis, HLA-associated TCR beta chains were found to be more clonally expanded and to have lower generation probabilities than equally common non-associated chains. Most TCR sequences were observed very rarely across donors, whereas some public TCRs were present in many individuals. HLA typing was unavailable for some donors at each locus, so association tests used only the typed subset. A few of the identified cytomegalovirus-associated TCR beta chains were confirmed in vitro to be specific for cytomegalovirus antigens. The cohort was sequenced for TCR beta chains only, and without alpha or paired-chain data the features that could be detected were limited. Some IMGT-functional V segments, including TRBV6-2 and TRBV6-3, could not be distinguished by the 87-base-pair reads and were therefore excluded. A further reported finding was that TCR beta sequences accurately predicted the HLA-A and HLA-B alleles for most subjects in the first cohort. A group of highly shared sequence variants was considered likely to be a technical artifact of the sequencing pipeline. Because counts were too low, under 20 rarely observed V segments, including chromosome 9 orphons, were left out of the earlier analysis of some 640 of the donors. Several of the top co-occurrence clusters appeared to be linked to parvovirus B19, influenza, CMV and Epstein-Barr virus, according to a later analysis. Strong co-occurrence of HLA alleles, especially DR and DQ, made assigning TCR associations to individual alleles difficult. A later analysis associated 16,951 TCR beta sequences with specific HLA alleles at a false discovery rate of 0.05. In the study, around 150 TCR beta chains were listed as associated with cytomegalovirus. In a later genetic analysis, a missense DCLRE1C variant was associated with V-gene and J-gene trimming of TCR beta chains, and the association was replicated in an independent cohort. Compared with the approximately 710-donor mean, donors in an Asian-associated ancestry cluster had fewer N-insertions in productive TCRs, according to a later genetic analysis. In both the original and validation cohorts, the classifier was reported to diagnose cytomegalovirus status with high specificity and sensitivity. In a later analysis, the rate of TCR association differed among HLA loci, with DRB1 alleles having the most associated TCRs and HLA-C alleles having the fewest. It was suggested by the authors that the approach could potentially be generalized to other disease states and immunological phenotypes. Most CMV-associated TCR beta chains appeared to be HLA-restricted in a later analysis, and the HLA associations seemed to be driven largely by CMV exposure.

To note about this clone: What antigen it recognizes has not been identified. No base qualities exist here, and no much larger clone lies one base off it.

Sequenced sample: PBMCs. The sequence was collected from a male donor in good health and CMV-seronegative. The sequence links TRBV21-1 to TRBJ2-7; the D call of TRBD1 is as the table states it, not checked on the DNA. TRBV21-1 is a documented pseudogene. DNA sequence: TGTGCCAGCAGCAAGACAGACCCTACCCACGAGCAGTACTTC. Its coded protein is CASSKTDPTHEQYF.